A single sample is the source of the 16 T cell receptor beta chains below, sequenced in a study of T cell responses to AZD1222 COVID-19 vaccine. Using immunoSEQ multiplex PCR, the repertoire was profiled, and TCRdb retains in-frame clones only, with some absent. The sample lists 99,000 or so clones, about 91% occurring once. The sample consisted of peripheral blood, taken on day 0 of AZD1222 vaccination. These receptors came from an adult in good health.

The CDR3 DNA is TGTGCCATCAGTACCGGGGGAACAGATACGCAGTATTTT. Its translation: CAISTGGTDTQYF. The genes are TRBV10-3 and TRBJ2-3; D perhaps matches TRBD2 (6 bases). This CDR3 contains 13 residues. The V end lost 5 bases, the J end lost 3 bases, and 9 bases lay between the germline ends. Germline CDR1 is ENHRY and CDR2 is SYGVKD.

This rearrangement joins TRBV5-1 to TRBJ2-5; D is possibly TRBD2 (6 bases). The V end lost 6 bases, the J end lost 5 bases, and 17 bases lay between the germline ends. Looked up from germline, CDR1 is SGHRS and CDR2 is YFSETQ. The CDR3 extends over 14 amino acids. The CDR3 loop reads CASTTLPGTETQYF. CDR3 bases: TGCGCCAGCACCACCCTACCCGGGACTGAGACCCAGTACTTC.

The chain links TRBV3-1 (or the pseudogene TRBV3-2) to TRBJ2-7; TRBD2 matches 7 bases. There are 17 residues in the CDR3. CDR1 is LGHDT and CDR2 is YNNKEL in the germline V gene (reference sequence). Trimming took 8 bases from V and 4 from J; bases not matched to a gene: 20. CDR3 in DNA: TGTGCCAGCTCCCTCGGGATACAATATAGGCGGGGGTACGAGCAGTACTTC. This gives the protein CASSLGIQYRRGYEQYF.

V is TRBV5-1 and J is TRBJ1-1; unclear D gene. This CDR3 spans 15 amino acids. V was clipped by 4 bases and J by 6 bases, with 19 bases between them. Germline V gene sequence: CDR1 SGHRS, CDR2 YFSETQ. In DNA form, the CDR3 reads TGCGCCAGCAGCCTTTTCACGGACGGCCAGGCTGAAGCTTTCTTT. It codes for CASSLFTDGQAEAFF.

This chain uses TRBV19 with TRBJ2-6; 10 nucleotides align to TRBD1. Germline V gives CDR1 LNHDA, CDR2 SQIVND (reference sequence). After removal of 10 bases from V and 2 bases from J, the junction contained 8 bases not matched to a gene. The CDR3 is made up of 16 amino acids. Here the CDR3 DNA reads TGTGCCACCGCGGGACAGGGGATCGCTGGGGCCAACGTCCTGACTTTC. It translates to CATAGQGIAGANVLTF. Full variable domain (missing parts from reference TRBV19 and TRBJ2-6): DGGITQSPKYLFRKEGQNVTLSCEQNLNHDAMYWYRQDPGQGLRLIYYSQIVNDFQKGDIAEGYSVSREKKESFPLTVTSAQKNPTAFYLCATAGQGIAGANVLTFGAGSRLTVL.

The V call is TRBV3-1 (or the pseudogene TRBV3-2), the J call TRBJ2-1; D not certain. The length of the CDR3 is 13 residues. Germline V gives CDR1 LGHDT, CDR2 YNNKEL (reference sequence). V was pared by 4 bases and J by 7 bases, with 11 bases between. The CDR3 is CASSPRFGNEQFF. DNA for the CDR3: TGTGCCAGCAGCCCCCGATTTGGAAATGAGCAGTTCTTC.

The chain carries TRBV6-5 and TRBJ2-7; weak D call: TRBD2 (6 bases). This CDR3 spans 13 amino acids. CDR1 is MNHEY, CDR2 SVGAGI, per germline. V lost 2 bases to trimming and J lost 10 bases, with 15 bases between them. DNA for the CDR3: TGTGCCAGCAGTTACCTCGGAGGGCGGGATCAGTACTTC. Its translation: CASSYLGGRDQYF.

This CDR3 is CASSSIQGAYGYTF. CDR3 DNA: TGTGCCAGCAGCTCGATTCAGGGGGCCTATGGCTACACCTTC. V usage is TRBV5-5 and J usage is TRBJ1-2, with 8 bases that match TRBD1. Per the germline V gene, CDR1 is SGHKS and CDR2 is YYEKEE (reference sequence). The CDR3 sequence is 14 residues long. The V segment lost 3 bases and the J segment 4 bases; nucleotides outside the gene matches: 5.

On this clone: An end of the junction differs from the germline gene, which may be a read error. This chain uses TRBV5-8 with TRBJ1-1; D uncertain. Germline V gene sequence: CDR1 SGHTS, CDR2 YDEGEE. The CDR3 is 15 residues long. The DNA for the CDR3 is TGTGCCAGCAGCTTCGTCCGGACTTCGAACGCTGAAGCTTTCTTT. It translates to CASSFVRTSNAEAFF.

V usage is TRBV19 and J usage is TRBJ1-2, with 7 bases lining up with TRBD1. The ends lost 1 base at V and 3 bases at J; junction bases unmatched: 5. CDR3 length: 15 amino acids. From germline, CDR1 is LNHDA and CDR2 SQIVND (reference sequence). CDR3 sequence (DNA): TGTGCCAGTAGTATAGTCAGGGGGAGCGACTATGGCTACACCTTC. This sequence encodes CASSIVRGSDYGYTF.

This clone was recorded only once. V gene TRBV3-1 (or the pseudogene TRBV3-2) combines with J gene TRBJ1-2; tentatively, D is TRBD1 (5 bases). Trimming removed 5 bases from V and 7 bases from J, with 11 bases in between. The length of the CDR3 is 12 residues. Germline CDR1 reads LGHDT; CDR2 reads YNNKEL (reference sequence). The CDR3 protein is CASSTGDSGYTF. The CDR3 DNA reads TGTGCCAGCAGCACAGGAGACTCTGGCTACACCTTC.

The chain joins TRBV19 to TRBJ1-3; D is unclear. The CDR3 covers 14 residues. CDR1 LNHDA and CDR2 SQIVND come from the germline V gene (reference sequence). Trimming stripped 3 bases from V and 3 bases from J, with 9 bases between. The CDR3 sequence: CASSIGEIGNTIYF. CDR3 nucleotide sequence: TGTGCCAGTAGTATTGGAGAAATTGGAAACACCATATATTTT.

The chain is built from TRBV14 and TRBJ1-3, with 7 bases that match TRBD1. From germline, CDR1 is SGHDN and CDR2 FVKESK. V was clipped by 3 bases and J by 0 bases; unmatched bases: 2. The CDR3 sequence is 15 residues long. The CDR3 here is CASSQRDSSGNTIYF. The CDR3 coding sequence is TGTGCCAGCAGCCAGCGGGACAGCTCTGGAAACACCATATATTTT.

The chain employs TRBV12-3 or TRBV12-4 and TRBJ1-6; unclear D gene. The CDR3 contains 12 residues. Deletions cut 3 bases from V and 6 bases from J, with 3 bases between. This CDR3 reads CASSFPNSPLHF. CDR3 in DNA: TGTGCCAGCAGTTTTCCTAATTCACCCCTCCACTTT.

V usage is TRBV6-6 and J usage is TRBJ1-2; D is possibly TRBD1 (5 bases). Per germline, CDR1 MNHNY and CDR2 SVGAGI (reference sequence). The CDR3 has 15 residues. The V and J ends lost 3 bases and 3 bases respectively, with 14 bases between them. CDR3 amino acids: CASSYSPQGDYGYTF. Here the CDR3 DNA reads TGTGCCAGCAGTTATTCCCCTCAAGGGGACTATGGCTACACCTTC.

This chain uses TRBV5-4 with TRBJ1-1; D not certain. Germline CDR1 and CDR2: SGHNT and YYREEE (reference sequence). V dropped 4 bases and J dropped 4 bases, with 11 bases sitting between them. The CDR3 contains 13 residues. The CDR3, as DNA: TGTGCCAGCAGCCCGGGCCTGGGCACTGAAGCTTTCTTT. It specifies CASSPGLGTEAFF.